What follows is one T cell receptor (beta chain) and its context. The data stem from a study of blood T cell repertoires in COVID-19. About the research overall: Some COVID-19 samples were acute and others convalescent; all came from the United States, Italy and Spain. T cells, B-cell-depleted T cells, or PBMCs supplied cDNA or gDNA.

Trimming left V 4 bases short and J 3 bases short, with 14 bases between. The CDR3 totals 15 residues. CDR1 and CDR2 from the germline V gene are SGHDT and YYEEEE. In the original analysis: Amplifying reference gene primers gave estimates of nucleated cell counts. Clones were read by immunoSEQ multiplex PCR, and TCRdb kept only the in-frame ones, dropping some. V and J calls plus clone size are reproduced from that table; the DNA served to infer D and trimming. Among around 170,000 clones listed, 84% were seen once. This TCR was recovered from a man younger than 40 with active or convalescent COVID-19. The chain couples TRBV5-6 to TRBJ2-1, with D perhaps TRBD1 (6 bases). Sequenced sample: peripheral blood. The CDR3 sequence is CASSLITGNYNEQFF. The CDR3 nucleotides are TGTGCCAGCAGCCTCATCACAGGGAACTACAATGAGCAGTTCTTC.